The text below deals with one T cell receptor beta chain. V dropped 4 bases and J dropped 0 bases, with 6 bases sitting between them. CDR3 length: 13 residues. These data come from a study of blood T cell repertoires in COVID-19. Study as a whole: Both acute and convalescent COVID-19 samples were obtained from the United States, Italy and Spain. PBMCs, B-cell-depleted T cells, or T cells provided the cDNA or gDNA that made up the material.

In the original analysis: Estimation of nucleated cell counts was performed using reference gene primer amplification. The data were produced by immunoSEQ multiplex PCR, yet TCRdb's version contains in-frame clones alone and is incomplete. V and J calls and clone size are those listed in that table; D and trimming were worked out from the DNA. The sample gives fewer than 350,000 clones, approximately 83% of which show up once; roughly 2.1% is in the top ten. This sequence joins TRBV12-3 or TRBV12-4 and TRBJ1-1; unclear D gene. Material for sequencing was peripheral blood. This TCR derives from a woman in her thirties who had recovered from COVID-19. CDR3 sequence (DNA): TGTGCCAGCAGTTATCACTTGAACACTGAAGCTTTCTTT. Protein sequence: CASSYHLNTEAFF.